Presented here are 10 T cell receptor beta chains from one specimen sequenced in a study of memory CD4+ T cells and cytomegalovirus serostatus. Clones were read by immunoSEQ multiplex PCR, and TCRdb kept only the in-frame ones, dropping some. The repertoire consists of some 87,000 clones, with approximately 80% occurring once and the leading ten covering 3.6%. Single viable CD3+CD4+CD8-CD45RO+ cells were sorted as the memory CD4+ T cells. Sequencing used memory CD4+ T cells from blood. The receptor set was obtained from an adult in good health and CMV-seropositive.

CDR3 amino acids: CASSPLSGGYNEQFF. CDR3 nucleotides: TGTGCCAGCTCACCACTGAGCGGGGGCTACAATGAGCAGTTCTTC. V is TRBV18 and J is TRBJ2-1, with 8 bases lining up with TRBD2. Looked up from germline, CDR1 is KGHSH and CDR2 is LQKENI. V shed 1 base, J shed 3 bases, and the junction held 2 bases outside the gene matches. The CDR3 is made up of 15 amino acids.

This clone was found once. The CDR3: CAWTPPLTSGRRGEQFF. CDR3 bases: TGTGCCTGGACCCCACCCCTGACTAGCGGGAGACGGGGTGAGCAGTTCTTC. J is TRBJ2-1 and V is TRBV30; 12 bases line up with TRBD2. This CDR3 is built from 17 residues. With V trimmed by 4 bases and J by 9 bases, 16 bases remained unmatched. Germline lookup yields CDR1 GTSNPN and CDR2 SVGIG (reference sequence).

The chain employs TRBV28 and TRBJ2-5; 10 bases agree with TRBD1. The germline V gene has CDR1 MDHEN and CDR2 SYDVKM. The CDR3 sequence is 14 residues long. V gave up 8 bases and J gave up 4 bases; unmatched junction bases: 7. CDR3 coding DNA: TGTGCCAGCCGACGACAGGGGGCGGGAGAGACCCAGTACTTC. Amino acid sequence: CASRRQGAGETQYF.

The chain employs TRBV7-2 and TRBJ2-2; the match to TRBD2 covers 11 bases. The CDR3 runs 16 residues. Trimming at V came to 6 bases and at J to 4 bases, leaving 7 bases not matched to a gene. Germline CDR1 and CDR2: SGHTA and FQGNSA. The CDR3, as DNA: TGTGCCAGCAGGTCCTTTGGGACTAGCGGCACCGGGGAGCTGTTTTTT. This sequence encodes CASRSFGTSGTGELFF.

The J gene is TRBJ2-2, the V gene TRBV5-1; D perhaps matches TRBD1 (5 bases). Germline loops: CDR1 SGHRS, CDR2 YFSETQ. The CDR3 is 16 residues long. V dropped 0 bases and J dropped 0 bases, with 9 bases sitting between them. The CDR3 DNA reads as TGCGCCAGCAGCTTGGTAGGGGCCTCGAACACCGGGGAGCTGTTTTTT. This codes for CASSLVGASNTGELFF.

The CDR3, as DNA: TGTGCCAGCAGCTTAGGGGTAGGGGCGCCCGGTGGGGAGACCCAGTACTTC. It translates to CASSLGVGAPGGETQYF. The chain combines TRBV7-3 with TRBJ2-5; D is possibly TRBD1 (5 bases). V lost 2 bases and J 5 bases, leaving 21 bases between the germline ends. Germline-derived CDR1 and CDR2 are SGHTA and FQGTGA. CDR3 length equals 17 residues.

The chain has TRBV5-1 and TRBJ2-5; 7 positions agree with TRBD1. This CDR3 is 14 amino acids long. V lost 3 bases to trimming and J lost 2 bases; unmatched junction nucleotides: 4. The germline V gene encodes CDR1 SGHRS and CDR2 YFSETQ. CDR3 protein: CASSYGTVQETQYF. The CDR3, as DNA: TGCGCCAGCAGCTATGGGACAGTACAAGAGACCCAGTACTTC.

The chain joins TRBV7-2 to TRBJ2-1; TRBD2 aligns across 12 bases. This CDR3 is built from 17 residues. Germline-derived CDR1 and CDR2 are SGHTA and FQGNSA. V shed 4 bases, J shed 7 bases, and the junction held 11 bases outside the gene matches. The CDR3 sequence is CASSSRLAGVFGNEQFF. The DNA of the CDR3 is TGTGCCAGCAGCTCACGACTAGCGGGAGTATTCGGTAATGAGCAGTTCTTC.

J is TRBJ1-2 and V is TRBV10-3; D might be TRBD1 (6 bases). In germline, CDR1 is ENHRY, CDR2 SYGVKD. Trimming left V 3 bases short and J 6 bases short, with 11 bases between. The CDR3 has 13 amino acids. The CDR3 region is CAISDSTGHGYTF. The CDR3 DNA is TGTGCCATCAGTGATTCGACAGGACATGGCTACACCTTC.

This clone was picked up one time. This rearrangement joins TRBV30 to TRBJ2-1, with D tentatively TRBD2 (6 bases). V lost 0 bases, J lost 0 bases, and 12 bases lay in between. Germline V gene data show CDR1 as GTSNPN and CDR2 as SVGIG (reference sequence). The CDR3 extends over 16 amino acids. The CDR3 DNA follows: TGTGCCTGGAGTGTAGGTCTAGCGCTCTCCTACAATGAGCAGTTCTTC. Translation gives CAWSVGLALSYNEQFF. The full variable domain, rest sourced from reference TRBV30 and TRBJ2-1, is SQTIHQWPATLVQPVGSPLSLECTVEGTSNPNLYWYRQAAGRGLQLLFYSVGIGQISSEVPQNLSASRPQDRQFILSSKKLLLSDSGFYLCAWSVGLALSYNEQFFGPGTRLTVL.